This TCR beta chain was sequenced for a study of CD8 T cells in ankylosing spondylitis. General study findings and limits: Some motif variants had been reported before (in reactive arthritis synovial fluid and blood). The disease-linked clones had a CD8+ phenotype and low blood frequencies. Clones tied to disease were said to be significantly enriched in matched ankylosing spondylitis synovial fluid. A motif of 8 or 9 highly homologous TCR beta variants was seen as apparently characteristic of ankylosing spondylitis blood.

Preparation of TCR beta libraries was done by quantitative 5'-RACE with molecular barcodes. TCRdb fed the 5' RACE reads into MiXCR, producing one record per CDR3 protein. The table records hundreds of thousands of distinct CDR3 sequences, approximately 10% of them present only once. This clonotype was seen a few times. The antigen remains unidentified. The sequencing sample was made of blood, either unsorted or a sorted T cell fraction (not recorded which). This TCR came from a male donor with ankylosing spondylitis.

The CDR3 nucleotides read TGTGCCAGCAGTTACGGGACTAATTCACCCCTCCACTTT. Protein product: CASSYGTNSPLHF. The chain recombines TRBV6-2 or TRBV6-3 with TRBJ1-6; perhaps TRBD1 as D (5 bases). There are 13 residues in the CDR3. The germline V and J ends were trimmed by 2 bases and 6 bases, with 5 bases remaining between them. CDR1 is MNHEY and CDR2 is SVGEGT in the germline V gene.